The 3 T cell receptor beta chains presented below share a single source sample, sequenced in a study of response to subunit inactivated influenza vaccine. One entry per CDR3 protein, called by TCRdb with MiXCR from the RT-PCR reads. The sample includes some 520,000 distinct CDR3 sequences, approximately 17% of them seen just once. The source was CD4+ T cells sorted from PBMCs, collected less than 30 months after vaccination. These receptors were taken from a man in his fifties or sixties who received an inactivated influenza vaccine.

The CDR3 region is CATSGQGNTGELFF. The DNA of the CDR3 is TGTGCCACCAGCGGGCAGGGGAACACCGGGGAGCTGTTTTTT. The chain is built from TRBV15 and TRBJ2-2; tentative D call: TRBD1 (5 bases). This CDR3 has 14 amino acids. V was pared by 5 bases and J by 1 base, with 8 bases between. CDR1 is LNHNV and CDR2 is YYDKDF in the germline V gene (reference sequence).

Only a few counts were recorded for this clonotype. The chain is built from TRBV7-9 and TRBJ2-7; 7 bases map to TRBD1. This CDR3 is 15 amino acids long. In germline, CDR1 is SEHNR, CDR2 FQNEAQ (reference sequence). The ends lost 5 bases at V and 9 bases at J; junction bases unmatched: 16. The DNA of the CDR3 is TGTGCCAGCAGCCTACAATTCGGACAGGCCCAGGCGCAGTACTTC. It specifies CASSLQFGQAQAQYF.

This CDR3 reads CASSFELSGANVLTF. CDR3 in DNA: TGTGCCAGCAGCTTTGAACTTTCTGGGGCCAACGTCCTGACTTTC. The chain couples TRBV7-3 to TRBJ2-6, with unresolved D. With 3 bases removed from V and 1 base from J, the gap between germline ends came to 7 bases. CDR1 is SGHTA and CDR2 is FQGTGA in the germline V gene. The CDR3 extends over 15 amino acids.